This passage covers 28 T cell receptor beta chains from one sample sequenced in a study of OX40 agonist ivuxolimab in advanced cancers. TCRdb keeps only in-frame clones here, not all; method: immunoSEQ multiplex PCR. The sample contains about 95,000 clones, roughly nine tenths of which appear only once. The source material was CD4+ or CD8+ T cells sorted from blood, sampled in a trial of the OX40 agonist ivuxolimab. Receptors originate from an adult with an advanced solid tumor such as melanoma, head and neck, liver or kidney cancer.

The V gene is TRBV29-1, the J gene TRBJ1-2; D is perhaps TRBD1 (6 bases). The V end was cut by 6 bases, the J end by 2 bases, with 13 bases between. The germline V gene encodes CDR1 SQVTM and CDR2 ANQGSEA. The CDR3 covers 13 residues. The DNA for the CDR3 is TGCAGCGTCGACCCAGGGGCCAACTATGGCTACACCTTC. This gives the protein CSVDPGANYGYTF.

The chain has TRBV19 and TRBJ2-1; D perhaps matches TRBD1 (5 bases). V was trimmed by 2 bases and J by 5 bases, leaving 10 bases between them. The germline V gene encodes CDR1 LNHDA and CDR2 SQIVND (reference sequence). The CDR3 runs to 14 residues. The CDR3 loop reads CASSITGENNEQFF. The CDR3 bases are TGTGCCAGTAGTATAACAGGAGAGAACAATGAGCAGTTCTTC. Filled out from reference TRBV19 and TRBJ2-1, the complete variable domain reads DGGITQSPKYLFRKEGQNVTLSCEQNLNHDAMYWYRQDPGQGLRLIYYSQIVNDFQKGDIAEGYSVSREKKESFPLTVTSAQKNPTAFYLCASSITGENNEQFFGPGTRLTVL.

The chain couples TRBV30 to TRBJ1-4; the D is unclear. The CDR3 sequence is 13 residues long. Germline V CDR1 and CDR2: GTSNPN, SVGIG (reference sequence). Trimming took off 3 bases at V and 6 bases at J, with 11 bases between the two ends. The CDR3 DNA reads TGTGCCTGGAGAGGTCCCTTTCATGAAAAACTGTTTTTT. Its translation is CAWRGPFHEKLFF.

DNA for the CDR3: TGTGCCAGCAGTCACAATGAGCAGTTCTTC. This translates into CASSHNEQFF. The rearrangement links TRBV6-6 to TRBJ2-1; D unresolved. Trimming left V 5 bases short and J 5 bases short, with 1 base between. CDR1 MNHNY and CDR2 SVGAGI come from the germline V gene (reference sequence). The CDR3 spans 10 residues.

The sample holds one count of this clone. The chain couples TRBV5-4 to TRBJ2-1; TRBD1 might be the D (6 bases). CDR3 size: 16 residues. The V end lost 0 bases, the J end lost 7 bases, and 17 bases lay between the germline ends. Germline lookup yields CDR1 SGHNT and CDR2 YYREEE (reference sequence). This CDR3 is CASSLGETGVGNEQFF. CDR3 coding DNA: TGTGCCAGCAGCTTGGGAGAGACAGGCGTAGGAAATGAGCAGTTCTTC.

The chain uses TRBV7-2 and TRBJ1-5, with TRBD1 as a possible D gene (5 bases). Germline-derived CDR1 and CDR2 are SGHTA and FQGNSA. There are 17 residues in the CDR3. With 5 bases removed from V and 2 bases from J, the gap between germline ends came to 19 bases. In DNA form, the CDR3 reads TGTGCCAGCAGCGAAGGACACGCCGTAGATGGCAATCAGCCCCAGCATTTT. This translates into CASSEGHAVDGNQPQHF. Full variable domain (outside the CDR3, taken from reference TRBV7-2 and TRBJ1-5): GAGVSQSPSNKVTEKGKDVELRCDPISGHTALYWYRQSLGQGLEFLIYFQGNSAPDKSGLPSDRFSAERTGGSVSTLTIQRTQQEDSAVYLCASSEGHAVDGNQPQHFGDGTRLSIL.

V gene TRBV10-3 combines with J gene TRBJ1-3, with D unresolved. V lost 3 bases and J 2 bases, leaving 11 bases between the germline ends. Germline V gene lookup returns CDR1 ENHRY and CDR2 SYGVKD. The CDR3 loop spans 15 amino acids. DNA for the CDR3: TGTGCCATCAGTGAACAGACCAACACTGGAAACACCATATATTTT. Translating gives CAISEQTNTGNTIYF.

This sequence joins TRBV5-4 and TRBJ1-2; D is possibly TRBD1 (6 bases). The ends were cut back, 4 bases at V and 5 bases at J, with 18 bases in the middle. CDR1 and CDR2 from the germline V gene are SGHNT and YYREEE (reference sequence). The length of the CDR3 is 15 residues. The CDR3 is CASSEGGQSRYGYTF. The DNA for the CDR3 is TGTGCCAGCAGCGAAGGGGGGCAGTCAAGGTATGGCTACACCTTC.

The gene calls are TRBV6-5 and TRBJ1-4; tentative D call: TRBD1 (6 bases). CDR3 size: 13 residues. Per the germline V gene, CDR1 is MNHEY and CDR2 is SVGAGI. The V end was cut by 6 bases, the J end by 10 bases, with 15 bases between. CDR3: CASRGGGGVKLFF. The CDR3 DNA sequence: TGTGCCAGCAGGGGAGGGGGGGGCGTAAAACTGTTTTTT.

The gene calls are TRBV28 and TRBJ2-2, with D unclear. The germline V gene has CDR1 MDHEN and CDR2 SYDVKM. The CDR3 has 13 amino acids. V was clipped by 9 bases and J by 4 bases, with 12 bases between them. The CDR3 DNA reads as TGTGCCAGTCCGGCCTCGACCACCGGGGAGCTGTTTTTT. Translated, it gives CASPASTTGELFF.

The chain uses TRBV7-8 and TRBJ2-3, with TRBD2 identical over 9 bases. Germline lookup yields CDR1 SGHVS and CDR2 FQNEAQ. The CDR3 loop spans 19 amino acids. J lost 0 bases, V lost 2 bases, and 12 bases had no gene match. CDR3: CASSLSRRRGGESTDTQYF. In DNA, the CDR3 is TGTGCCAGCAGCTTATCGCGGAGGCGCGGGGGGGAGAGCACAGATACGCAGTATTTT.

The chain couples TRBV6-5 to TRBJ1-2, with TRBD1 matching 9 bases. Germline lookup yields CDR1 MNHEY and CDR2 SVGAGI. The CDR3 sequence is 14 residues long. Unmatched junction bases numbered 5, after V lost 2 bases and J lost 7 bases. CDR3 protein: CASSYGTGRAGYTF. The CDR3 nucleotides read TGTGCCAGCAGTTACGGGACAGGGAGAGCTGGCTACACCTTC.

V is TRBV5-1 and J is TRBJ1-4, with D possibly TRBD1 on 6 matching bases. Germline CDR1 is SGHRS and CDR2 is YFSETQ. V lost 1 base, J lost 8 bases, and 18 bases lay in between. CDR3 length equals 16 residues. As DNA, the CDR3 is TGCGCCAGCAGCTTGCAGAACAGGGCGGGAGGCGAAAAACTGTTTTTT. This sequence encodes CASSLQNRAGGEKLFF.

This clone was detected a few times. The chain couples TRBV7-8 to TRBJ1-1; D gene unclear. This CDR3 spans 14 amino acids. V shed 1 base and J shed 8 bases, with 14 bases lying between them. Germline assignment: CDR1 SGHVS and CDR2 FQNEAQ. CDR3 nucleotide sequence: TGTGCCAGCAGCTTAGGGCCCAAACGGCTCGAAGCTTTCTTT. The encoded protein is CASSLGPKRLEAFF.

V is TRBV7-3 and J is TRBJ2-5; D is possibly TRBD2 (6 bases). The CDR3 totals 13 residues. Trimming stripped 3 bases from V and 3 bases from J, with 8 bases between. CDR1 and CDR2 from the germline V gene are SGHTA and FQGTGA. CDR3 residues: CASSLGEEETQYF. DNA of the CDR3: TGTGCCAGCAGCTTGGGGGAGGAAGAGACCCAGTACTTC.

The chain recombines TRBV28 with TRBJ2-3, with 9 bases that match TRBD2. With 5 bases clipped from V and 1 base from J, the junction kept 7 bases outside the gene matches. The CDR3 length is 16 residues. The germline V gene encodes CDR1 MDHEN and CDR2 SYDVKM. CDR3 region: CASSLPSGIGTDTQYF. CDR3 sequence (DNA): TGTGCCAGCAGTCTCCCTAGCGGGATTGGCACAGATACGCAGTATTTT. The full variable domain, in which reference TRBV28 and TRBJ2-3 provide the parts outside the CDR3, is DVKVTQSSRYLVKRTGEKVFLECVQDMDHENMFWYRQDPGLGLRLIYFSYDVKMKEKGDIPEGYSVSREKKERFSLILESASTNQTSMYLCASSLPSGIGTDTQYFGPGTRLTVL.

The chain couples TRBV6-1 to TRBJ1-1; TRBD1 matches 7 bases. The germline V gene has CDR1 MNHNS and CDR2 SASEGT. The length of the CDR3 is 15 residues. J lost 0 bases, V lost 8 bases, and 9 bases had no gene match. The CDR3 DNA follows: TGTGCCAGCCTACCGGGACAGTTCATGAACACTGAAGCTTTCTTT. Amino acids: CASLPGQFMNTEAFF.

This chain uses TRBV7-9 with TRBJ1-4, with D possibly TRBD1 on 6 matching bases. Trimming pared 5 bases from V and 4 bases from J, leaving 14 bases between. CDR1 and CDR2 from the germline V gene are SEHNR and FQNEAQ (reference sequence). This CDR3 region has 15 residues. The CDR3 DNA is TGTGCCAGCAGCCCCCGGGGACACGGTAATGAAAAACTGTTTTTT. Protein sequence: CASSPRGHGNEKLFF.

The CDR3 loop reads CASMGAYQETQYF. In nucleotides, the CDR3 is TGTGCCAGCATGGGGGCTTACCAAGAGACCCAGTACTTC. This chain connects TRBV2 to TRBJ2-5; maybe TRBD1 (6 bases). The CDR3 covers 13 residues. Trimming removed 7 bases at V and 0 bases at J, with 9 bases between. Germline CDR1 and CDR2: SNHLY and FYNNEI.

The chain is built from TRBV6-1 and TRBJ1-4; a weak D match, TRBD1 (5 bases). Between the trimmed V and J ends, which lost 4 bases and 0 bases, there was a span of 9 bases. CDR1 is MNHNS and CDR2 is SASEGT in the germline V gene. The length of the CDR3 is 15 residues. CDR3 DNA sequence: TGTGCCAGCAGTGTCCAGGGATCAACTAATGAAAAACTGTTTTTT. Protein product: CASSVQGSTNEKLFF.

V gene TRBV5-1 combines with J gene TRBJ1-2; D is uncertain. The V end lost 0 bases, the J end lost 4 bases, and 13 bases lay between the germline ends. Germline values: CDR1 SGHRS, CDR2 YFSETQ. The length of the CDR3 is 15 residues. The CDR3 nucleotides are TGCGCCAGCAGCTTGGAGGGCAGTTTGGTCTATGGCTACACCTTC. It encodes CASSLEGSLVYGYTF.

The chain employs TRBV7-9 and TRBJ1-6; 7 nucleotides agree with TRBD1. With 5 bases clipped from V and 9 bases from J, the junction kept 10 bases outside the gene matches. In germline, CDR1 is SEHNR, CDR2 FQNEAQ (reference sequence). The CDR3 length is 15 residues. The CDR3 DNA sequence: TGTGCCAGCAGCCTCGCCCAGGGGGAAGTTTCACCCCTCCACTTT. It codes for CASSLAQGEVSPLHF.

V gene TRBV7-2 combines with J gene TRBJ2-3; TRBD1 matches at 7 bases. The V gene end was trimmed by 5 bases and the J gene end by 6 bases; junction bases not matched to a gene: 11. This CDR3 comprises 15 residues. Germline CDR1 and CDR2: SGHTA and FQGNSA. This chain's CDR3 is CASSIDRARRDTQYF. The CDR3 DNA reads as TGTGCCAGCAGCATCGACAGGGCGAGGCGGGATACGCAGTATTTT.

For the CDR3, the DNA is TGTGCCAGCAGTGAATTAGGGCAGGGGAACGGGTATGGCTACACCTTC. The encoded protein is CASSELGQGNGYGYTF. J is TRBJ1-2 and V is TRBV2, with D possibly being TRBD1 (6 bases). CDR1 and CDR2 from the germline V gene are SNHLY and FYNNEI. V lost 2 bases and J lost 5, with 18 bases in between. The CDR3 runs 16 residues.

The V call is TRBV10-2, the J call TRBJ2-3; D is unresolved. The V end was cut by 6 bases, the J end by 4 bases, with 5 bases between. The CDR3 runs to 11 residues. In germline, CDR1 is WSHSY, CDR2 SAAADI. The CDR3: CASSQSDTQYF. Written as DNA, the CDR3 is TGCGCCAGCAGCCAGTCAGATACGCAGTATTTT.

The rearrangement links TRBV12-2 to TRBJ2-7; TRBD2 is the table's D call, not checked against the DNA. TRBV12-2 is marked as a pseudogene. The CDR3 totals 16 residues. The CDR3 protein is CASRSPSLREFHEQYF. As DNA, the CDR3 is TGTGCAAGTCGCTCACCTAGTCTACGGGAGTTTCACGAGCAGTACTTC.

The chain employs TRBV6-5 and TRBJ2-7, with D perhaps matching TRBD2 (5 bases). V lost 8 bases and J lost 5, with 7 bases in between. The CDR3 totals 10 residues. Germline CDR1 is MNHEY and CDR2 is SVGAGI. CDR3 in amino acids: CASGGDEQYF. The CDR3, as DNA: TGTGCCAGCGGAGGCGACGAGCAGTACTTC.

The count of this clone is one. The chain couples TRBV7-2 to TRBJ2-7; 12 positions agree with TRBD2. CDR3 length equals 14 residues. V trimming: 5 bases; J trimming: 9 bases; junction bases outside the gene matches: 8. CDR1 is SGHTA and CDR2 is FQGNSA in the germline V gene. The CDR3 loop is CASSPTSGSRVQYF. The DNA for the CDR3 is TGTGCCAGCAGCCCGACTAGCGGGAGTCGGGTGCAGTACTTC.